This record looks at one T cell receptor beta chain sequence and its context. Antigen: not known. This could be a read error, since a much larger clone is one nucleotide away. The data stem from a study of T cell repertoires in cytomegalovirus infection. Looking at the study overall: CMV epitopes in the study were HLA-C-restricted (recently identified) and HLA-B-restricted (well studied). Shared public TCR beta signatures pointed to both CMV infection and a matching HLA type.

Looked up from germline, CDR1 is SGHTA and CDR2 is FQGNSA. This CDR3 is 15 amino acids long. V lost 3 bases, J lost 9 bases, and 6 bases stayed unmatched. General study findings and limits: Adding up the frequency of public TCR beta families identified people who carried CMV plus the relevant HLA. Across the ex vivo response, the dominant clonotypes were HLA-C-restricted CMV-specific TCR beta clonotypes.

TCRdb redid the calling of the reads with MiXCR, one entry per CDR3 protein. Among some 920,000 distinct CDR3 sequences, approximately 31% were seen once, and the ten largest hold around 15%. This clonotype originated in a human donor in good health (CMV status not recorded). Some clones in this sample may be carry-over from other donors' samples. This sample comprised cultured CD8+ T cells from PBMCs, obtained from culture after CMV antigen stimulation. This chain joins TRBV7-2 and TRBJ2-1; 12 bases line up with TRBD2. CDR3 protein: CASSFIASGGAEQFF. The CDR3 DNA is TGTGCCAGCAGCTTTATTGCTAGCGGGGGGGCTGAGCAGTTCTTC.